Following are 28 T cell receptor beta chains from one sample sequenced in a study of blood T cell repertoires in COVID-19. Here immunoSEQ multiplex PCR was the method, and the copy in TCRdb shows in-frame clones only, minus some. Of almost 300,000 clones detected, approximately 86% appear once; the ten largest clones hold over 1%. Input material: peripheral blood. The receptors were gathered from a man aged 70-80 years with acute or convalescent COVID-19.

This clone occurred once. The V gene is TRBV10-1, the J gene TRBJ2-7, with 14 nucleotides matching TRBD2. With V trimmed by 11 bases and J by 3 bases, 30 bases remained unmatched. The CDR3 totals 22 residues. Germline CDR1 and CDR2: WNHNN and SYGVQD (reference sequence). This CDR3 is CAALRRGRPGLAGEPSVYEQYF. CDR3 sequence (DNA): TGCGCCGCCCTCCGACGCGGTAGACCGGGACTAGCGGGAGAGCCCTCGGTCTACGAGCAGTACTTC.

J is TRBJ2-3 and V is TRBV7-9; TRBD1 aligns across 7 bases. The length of the CDR3 is 16 residues. The ends lost 1 base at V and 2 bases at J; junction bases unmatched: 6. CDR1 SEHNR and CDR2 FQNEAQ come from the germline V gene (reference sequence). The CDR3: CASSLDRTGDTDTQYF. In DNA, the CDR3 is TGTGCCAGCAGCTTAGACAGGACAGGAGACACAGATACGCAGTATTTT.

V gene TRBV28 combines with J gene TRBJ1-4; 9 nucleotides align to TRBD1. CDR1 is MDHEN and CDR2 is SYDVKM in the germline V gene. V shed 3 bases and J 5 bases; nucleotides not matched to a gene: 7. The CDR3 is made up of 16 amino acids. DNA for the CDR3: TGTGCCAGCAGTTTTATCCCGGGACAGGGAAATGAAAAACTGTTTTTT. Its translation: CASSFIPGQGNEKLFF.

The rearrangement joins TRBV30 to TRBJ1-6; possible D gene TRBD1, 6 bases. This CDR3 comprises 15 residues. CDR1 GTSNPN and CDR2 SVGIG come from the germline V gene (reference sequence). The V gene lost 3 bases and the J gene lost 1 base, with 10 bases spanning the gap. This CDR3 is CAWRGGLSYNSPLHF. The CDR3 DNA sequence: TGTGCCTGGAGAGGGGGTCTTTCCTATAATTCACCCCTCCACTTT.

The chain is built from TRBV15 and TRBJ1-1; 8 nucleotides agree with TRBD1. Germline loops: CDR1 LNHNV, CDR2 YYDKDF (reference sequence). J lost 6 bases, V lost 4 bases, and 10 bases had no gene match. CDR3 length: 15 residues. Here the CDR3 reads CATSTRTGWSAEAFF. The CDR3 nucleotides are TGTGCCACCAGCACCCGGACAGGGTGGAGCGCTGAAGCTTTCTTT. Variable domain in full (rest from reference TRBV15 and TRBJ1-1): DAMVIQNPRYQVTQFGKPVTLSCSQTLNHNVMYWYQQKSSQAPKLLFHYYDKDFNNEADTPDNFQSRRPNTSFCFLDIRSPGLGDTAMYLCATSTRTGWSAEAFFGQGTRLTVV.

The chain recombines TRBV7-8 with TRBJ1-3, with a tentative D call TRBD1 (5 bases). The CDR3 covers 16 residues. The germline V gene has CDR1 SGHVS and CDR2 FQNEAQ. V was trimmed by 1 base and J by 2 bases, leaving 12 bases between them. The CDR3 region is CASSLGHPGAGNTIYF. The CDR3 DNA sequence: TGTGCCAGCAGCTTAGGTCATCCGGGGGCTGGAAACACCATATATTTT.

The chain has TRBV5-1 and TRBJ1-2; the match to TRBD1 covers 7 bases. V shed 4 bases, J shed 5 bases, and the junction held 5 bases outside the gene matches. This CDR3 has 13 residues. The germline CDR1 and CDR2 sequences are SGHRS and YFSETQ. The CDR3, as DNA: TGCGCCAGCAGCGAGGGGGACAGATATGGCTACACCTTC. The encoded protein is CASSEGDRYGYTF. Drawing the rest from reference TRBV5-1 and TRBJ1-2, the complete variable domain is KAGVTQTPRYLIKTRGQQVTLSCSPISGHRSVSWYQQTPGQGLQFLFEYFSETQRNKGNFPGRFSGRQFSNSRSEMNVSTLELGDSALYLCASSEGDRYGYTFGSGTRLTVV.

The chain combines TRBV29-1 with TRBJ2-1, with no clear D. The CDR3 loop spans 10 amino acids. Germline loops: CDR1 SQVTM, CDR2 ANQGSEA. With 3 bases removed from V and 5 bases from J, the gap between germline ends came to 2 bases. In DNA, the CDR3 is TGCAGCGTTGACGACAATGAGCAGTTCTTC. Encoded protein: CSVDDNEQFF.

The chain combines TRBV7-8 with TRBJ1-4; 7 bases agree with TRBD1. Germline V lookup: CDR1 SGHVS, CDR2 FQNEAQ. This CDR3 spans 14 amino acids. Germline trimming cut 1 base from V and 8 bases from J; bases unmatched to any gene: 4. The DNA of the CDR3 is TGTGCCAGCAGCTTAGGTGGGGACAGCGAAAAACTGTTTTTT. The encoded protein is CASSLGGDSEKLFF.

This clone was counted a single time. The chain employs TRBV28 and TRBJ1-5; D might be TRBD1 (5 bases). The CDR3 extends over 15 amino acids. Germline-derived CDR1 and CDR2 are MDHEN and SYDVKM. V was shortened by 9 bases and J by 0 bases, with 15 bases between the two germline ends. CDR3 nucleotides: TGTGCCAGTTTTCGGGGGTCGGGTAGCAATCAGCCCCAGCATTTT. It is translated as CASFRGSGSNQPQHF. Full variable domain (remainder filled in from reference TRBV28 and TRBJ1-5): DVKVTQSSRYLVKRTGEKVFLECVQDMDHENMFWYRQDPGLGLRLIYFSYDVKMKEKGDIPEGYSVSREKKERFSLILESASTNQTSMYLCASFRGSGSNQPQHFGDGTRLSIL.

V and J are TRBV19 and TRBJ2-5, with 7 bases identical to TRBD2. Germline CDR1 reads LNHDA; CDR2 reads SQIVND (reference sequence). J gave up 5 bases and V 3 bases, and 6 bases lay outside the gene matches. This CDR3 contains 14 residues. In nucleotides, the CDR3 is TGTGCCAGTAGTATTCCGGGAGGATTTGAGACCCAGTACTTC. It encodes CASSIPGGFETQYF.

In this sample, this clone turned up once. The chain combines TRBV6-5 with TRBJ1-2, with 8 bases identical to TRBD1. The CDR3 sequence is 15 residues long. The germline gives CDR1 MNHEY, CDR2 SVGAGI. With 5 bases clipped from V and 8 bases from J, the junction kept 13 bases outside the gene matches. As DNA, the CDR3 is TGTGCCAGCAGTCTAGGACAGGGTCTCATTAGAGGCTACACCTTC. It translates to CASSLGQGLIRGYTF.

The V gene is TRBV6-6, the J gene TRBJ2-2, with 7 bases fitting TRBD1. The CDR3 extends over 16 amino acids. Trimming took 4 bases from V and 1 from J; bases not matched to a gene: 6. Germline V gives CDR1 MNHNY, CDR2 SVGAGI (reference sequence). The CDR3 DNA reads as TGTGCCAGCAGTTCACAGGGGCTGAAGAACACCGGGGAGCTGTTTTTT. Translation: CASSSQGLKNTGELFF.

This clone was found once. J is TRBJ1-4 and V is TRBV4-2; 9 bases align to TRBD1. This CDR3 spans 17 amino acids. CDR1 is LGHNA and CDR2 is YNFKEQ in the germline V gene. The J segment lost 8 bases and the V segment lost 1 base, leaving 11 bases of the junction unmatched. The CDR3 coding sequence is TGTGCCAGCAGCCAAGTCGTGGACAGGGGCCGCTTGGAAAAACTGTTTTTT. This codes for CASSQVVDRGRLEKLFF.

V and J are TRBV4-1 and TRBJ1-2; 7 bases agree with TRBD1. The germline V gene has CDR1 MGHRA and CDR2 YSYEKL. There are 13 residues in the CDR3. The junction had 3 bases not matched to a gene; V was cut back by 4 bases and J by 4 bases. Here the CDR3 DNA reads TGCGCCAGCAGCCGAACAGGGGCCTATGGCTACACCTTC. Its protein product is CASSRTGAYGYTF.

The V gene is TRBV27, the J gene TRBJ1-5, with D unresolved. V lost 1 base and J 1 base, leaving 11 bases between the germline ends. The CDR3 is 16 residues long. The germline CDR1 and CDR2 sequences are MNHEY and SMNVEV (reference sequence). The CDR3 DNA reads TGTGCCAGCAGTTTATTTCCCCATTTCAGCAATCAGCCCCAGCATTTT. This gives the protein CASSLFPHFSNQPQHF.

V usage is TRBV7-2 and J usage is TRBJ2-7; D is possibly TRBD2 (5 bases). This CDR3 spans 14 amino acids. Germline lookup yields CDR1 SGHTA and CDR2 FQGNSA. Trimming left V 1 base short and J 2 bases short, with 9 bases between. The CDR3, as DNA: TGTGCCAGCAGCTTAGGGCCAGCGGCCTACGAGCAGTACTTC. As protein: CASSLGPAAYEQYF.

The chain employs TRBV4-3 and TRBJ1-1, with 8 bases fitting TRBD1. This CDR3 has 15 residues. The trim removed 0 bases at V and 4 bases at J, leaving 4 bases unmatched. Germline V gene lookup returns CDR1 LGHNA and CDR2 YSLEER. The CDR3 region is CASSQDLDRGTEAFF. Written as DNA, the CDR3 is TGCGCCAGCAGCCAAGACCTCGACAGGGGCACTGAAGCTTTCTTT.

This rearrangement joins TRBV30 to TRBJ1-1; TRBD1 might be the D (5 bases). Germline V lookup: CDR1 GTSNPN, CDR2 SVGIG (reference sequence). The V gene lost 0 bases and the J gene lost 1 base, with 12 bases spanning the gap. This CDR3 has 15 amino acids. The CDR3 DNA sequence: TGTGCCTGGAGTGTAAGGGGCTTCGGGAACACTGAAGCTTTCTTT. Translation: CAWSVRGFGNTEAFF.

In its sample, this clone was seen a few times. The chain links TRBV20-1 to TRBJ1-5; D gene unclear. The CDR3 runs to 12 residues. Per the germline V gene, CDR1 is DFQATT and CDR2 is SNEGSKA (reference sequence). The germline V and J ends were trimmed by 3 bases and 5 bases, with 8 bases remaining between them. This CDR3 reads CSASYGDQPQHF. The CDR3 DNA reads TGCAGTGCTAGTTACGGGGATCAGCCCCAGCATTTT.

The chain has TRBV28 and TRBJ2-7, with D tentatively TRBD2 (5 bases). Trimming took 6 bases from V and 3 from J, leaving 12 bases between them. CDR3 length: 13 amino acids. Germline CDR1 reads MDHEN; CDR2 reads SYDVKM. CDR3 nucleotides: TGTGCCAGCAGCCGGGGAGTAGTCTACGAGCAGTACTTC. Translating it yields CASSRGVVYEQYF.

This chain links TRBV2 with TRBJ2-5, with TRBD1 as a possible D gene (5 bases). The CDR3 consists of 15 residues. Germline-derived CDR1 and CDR2 are SNHLY and FYNNEI. Trimming removed 0 bases at V and 1 base at J, with 9 bases between. The CDR3 sequence is CASSEASGIQETQYF. DNA for the CDR3: TGTGCCAGCAGTGAAGCGTCAGGGATCCAAGAGACCCAGTACTTC.

The chain recombines TRBV30 with TRBJ2-1; 11 nucleotides match TRBD2. This CDR3 region has 14 residues. The J segment lost 10 bases and the V segment lost 2 bases, leaving 7 bases of the junction unmatched. Germline loops: CDR1 GTSNPN, CDR2 SVGIG (reference sequence). The CDR3 bases are TGTGCCTGGAGTAGGCTAGCGGGGGGAGGCGAGCAGTTCTTC. It translates to CAWSRLAGGGEQFF.

The chain links TRBV12-2 to TRBJ2-1; TRBD2, the table's D call, lacks a check against the DNA. TRBV12-2 is described as a pseudogene. The CDR3 totals 21 residues. This CDR3 is CASRLAFPGQVTSGRGNEQFF. The DNA of the CDR3 is TGTGCAAGTCGCTTAGCCTTCCCGGGACAGGTGACTAGCGGGAGGGGCAATGAGCAGTTCTTC.

The chain is built from TRBV24-1 and TRBJ2-1; 9 positions agree with TRBD1. The CDR3 totals 16 residues. CDR1 is KGHDR, CDR2 SFDVKD, per germline. V lost 2 bases, J lost 5 bases, and 6 bases stayed unmatched. In DNA, the CDR3 is TGTGCCACCAGTGATTGGGGACAGGGAACCAACAATGAGCAGTTCTTC. Amino acid sequence: CATSDWGQGTNNEQFF.

V and J are TRBV10-2 and TRBJ2-1; 7 bases are shared with TRBD2. CDR1 is WSHSY and CDR2 is SAAADI in the germline V gene. V gave up 2 bases and J gave up 2 bases; unmatched junction bases: 3. The CDR3 runs to 15 residues. The CDR3 DNA is TGCGCCAGCAGTGAGATAAGCGGGACCTACAATGAGCAGTTCTTC. It yields the protein CASSEISGTYNEQFF.

This sequence joins TRBV5-5 and TRBJ1-6; D unclear. Per the germline V gene, CDR1 is SGHKS and CDR2 is YYEKEE (reference sequence). Deletions cut 0 bases from V and 11 bases from J, with 12 bases between. CDR3 length: 14 residues. The CDR3 is CASSLGGGQTPLHF. Here the CDR3 DNA reads TGTGCCAGCAGCTTGGGGGGAGGGCAGACACCCCTCCACTTT.

The chain couples TRBV5-4 to TRBJ2-5; 13 positions agree with TRBD2. Losses at the gene ends were 3 bases for V and 5 bases for J; bases not matched to a gene: 4. The CDR3 runs to 15 residues. Germline values: CDR1 SGHNT, CDR2 YYREEE (reference sequence). The CDR3 loop is CASSSGTSGVETQYF. In DNA form, the CDR3 reads TGTGCCAGCAGCTCCGGGACTAGCGGGGTGGAGACCCAGTACTTC.